This is a list of T cell receptor beta chains from one sample in a study of cytomegalovirus exposure and HLA in healthy donors. Sequencing was performed with immunoSEQ multiplex PCR; in TCRdb, only in-frame clones are kept and a portion is missing. The sample holds 45,000 or so clones, over 60% seen once. Sequencing was done on a sample of PBMCs. The receptors here all came from a woman aged 25 to 45 in good health and CMV-seronegative. CDR3s include the opening cysteine and the closing phenylalanine or tryptophan. Fields, in order: CDR3 protein, CDR3 DNA, clone size, D gene, V gene, J gene. The D gene is left open where the match is weak. The listing skips clone size in some rows; elsewhere it reads once, few, many or a size class.

CASSPGTGQYEQYF	TGTGCCAGCAGTCCCGGGACAGGGCAATACGAGCAGTACTTC	.	TRBD1	TRBV27	TRBJ2-7
CASSYFGTGGDEQYF	TGTGCCAGCAGTTACTTTGGGACAGGGGGCGACGAGCAGTACTTC	.	TRBD1	TRBV6-5	TRBJ2-7
CASSEQVENQPQHF	TGTGCCAGCAGTGAACAGGTTGAGAATCAGCCCCAGCATTTT	.	.	TRBV6-1	TRBJ1-5
CASSLYGTGGRYTF	TGTGCCAGCAGCTTATACGGGACAGGGGGGCGATACACCTTC	few	TRBD1	TRBV11-2	TRBJ1-2
CASSTLTGQGNQPQHF	TGTGCCAGCAGCACCCTGACAGGTCAGGGGAATCAGCCCCAGCATTTT	many	.	TRBV7-8	TRBJ1-5
CAISNSGGTEAFF	TGTGCCATCAGTAACTCAGGTGGAACTGAAGCTTTCTTT	.	.	TRBV10-3	TRBJ1-1
CASTDSQNIQYF	TGCGCCAGCACGGACAGCCAAAACATTCAGTACTTC	.	.	TRBV5-1	TRBJ2-4
CAWSGSHNEQFF	TGTGCCTGGAGTGGGAGTCATAATGAGCAGTTCTTC	.	.	TRBV30	TRBJ2-1
CSVDSQGSYEQYF	TGCAGCGTTGACTCACAGGGCTCCTACGAGCAGTACTTC	few	.	TRBV29-1	TRBJ2-7
CASSLRTGDTEAFF	TGTGCCAGCAGCCTGCGAACAGGGGACACTGAAGCTTTCTTT	few	TRBD1	TRBV11-3	TRBJ1-1
CASSSGSDVQPQHF	TGTGCCAGCAGTTCAGGGTCGGACGTTCAGCCCCAGCATTTT	.	.	TRBV28	TRBJ1-5
CSVLSTTFGAGEQYF	TGCAGCGTCCTTTCAACCACATTCGGGGCGGGGGAGCAGTACTTC	.	.	TRBV29-1	TRBJ2-7
CASSLPGGFGTEAFF	TGTGCCAGCAGTTTACCAGGGGGCTTTGGCACTGAAGCTTTCTTT	.	TRBD1	TRBV28	TRBJ1-1
CASSVDRYSGSRGYTF	TGTGCCAGCAGCGTAGATAGATACTCAGGGTCTCGCGGCTACACCTTC	.	.	TRBV9	TRBJ1-2
CASSDRDTEAFF	TGCGCCAGCAGTGACAGGGACACTGAAGCTTTCTTT	.	.	TRBV10-1	TRBJ1-1
CASSLVVGEGDTQYF	TGTGCCAGCAGCTTAGTAGTAGGGGAAGGAGATACGCAGTATTTT	.	.	TRBV7-6	TRBJ2-3
CASSPPGQGTEAFF	TGTGCCAGCTCACCGCCGGGACAGGGAACTGAAGCTTTCTTT	.	TRBD1	TRBV18	TRBJ1-1
CASSTADRHPDTQYF	TGCGCCAGCAGCACCGCTGACAGGCACCCAGATACGCAGTATTTT	.	.	TRBV5-1	TRBJ2-3
CASSLVWRGRAKNIQYF	TGTGCCAGCAGCTTAGTCTGGAGGGGTCGAGCCAAAAACATTCAGTACTTC	.	.	TRBV7-8	TRBJ2-4
CAISEGRGLYGYTF	TGTGCCATCAGTGAGGGGAGGGGCCTCTATGGCTACACCTTC	.	.	TRBV10-3	TRBJ1-2
CASTWGHLNQPQHF	TGTGCCAGCACTTGGGGGCACCTTAATCAGCCCCAGCATTTT	.	.	TRBV2	TRBJ1-5
CASSNRGRITEQFF	TGTGCCAGCAGTAACAGGGGGCGTATTACTGAGCAGTTCTTC	few	TRBD1	TRBV6-1	TRBJ2-1
CASSREGATEAFF	TGTGCCAGCTCACGCGAGGGTGCCACTGAAGCTTTCTTT	.	.	TRBV18	TRBJ1-1
CARSAGRNSPLHF	TGTGCCAGGAGTGCAGGGCGGAATTCACCCCTCCACTTT	.	.	TRBV6-1	TRBJ1-6
CAISEWGDTEAFF	TGTGCCATCAGTGAATGGGGGGACACTGAAGCTTTCTTT	.	.	TRBV10-3	TRBJ1-1
CASCSGGIFDSNQPQHF	TGTGCCAGTTGCTCGGGGGGAATCTTCGATAGCAATCAGCCCCAGCATTTT	.	.	TRBV28	TRBJ1-5
CASSLHSASTDTQYF	TGTGCCAGCAGTTTACACAGTGCTAGCACAGATACGCAGTATTTT	.	.	TRBV27	TRBJ2-3
CATSRYRGDTEAFF	TGTGCCACCAGCAGGTACAGGGGGGACACTGAAGCTTTCTTT	.	TRBD1	TRBV15	TRBJ1-1
CASSLNTATNEKLFF	TGCGCCAGCAGCTTAAACACCGCAACTAATGAAAAACTGTTTTTT	.	.	TRBV5-1	TRBJ1-4
CASSLDSNSNQPQHF	TGTGCCAGCAGTTTGGACAGTAATAGCAATCAGCCCCAGCATTTT	.	.	TRBV28	TRBJ1-5
CASSSGFENTIYF	TGTGCCAGCAGCTCAGGGTTTGAAAACACCATATATTTT	few	.	TRBV6-1	TRBJ1-3
CAWSPGQGAIQPQHF	TGTGCCTGGAGTCCGGGACAGGGGGCGATTCAGCCCCAGCATTTT	.	TRBD1	TRBV30	TRBJ1-5
CASSGQYSNQPQHF	TGTGCCAGCAGTGGACAGTATAGCAATCAGCCCCAGCATTTT	.	.	TRBV6-1	TRBJ1-5
CASRYSGTADNEQFF	TGCGCCAGCAGATACTCCGGGACAGCAGACAATGAGCAGTTCTTC	.	TRBD1	TRBV5-1	TRBJ2-1
CASSQDVASGEGGTDTQYF	TGTGCCAGCAGCCAAGATGTGGCTAGCGGGGAGGGGGGCACAGATACGCAGTATTTT	.	TRBD2	TRBV4-2	TRBJ2-3
CASSEAASGNTDTQYF	TGTGCCAGCAGTGAAGCGGCTAGCGGGAACACAGATACGCAGTATTTT	few	TRBD2	TRBV6-1	TRBJ2-3
CASSQEDRGLNQPQHF	TGTGCCAGCAGCCAGGAAGACAGAGGACTAAATCAGCCCCAGCATTTT	.	.	TRBV4-2	TRBJ1-5
CSILLGQGYNEQFF	TGCAGCATTTTGCTGGGACAGGGCTACAATGAGCAGTTCTTC	.	TRBD1	TRBV29-1	TRBJ2-1
CASSEGYYTLSDTQYF	TGTGCCAGCAGTGAAGGGTACTACACCCTCTCAGATACGCAGTATTTT	few	.	TRBV6-1	TRBJ2-3
CSVLTGAAGNEQFF	TGCAGCGTCCTGACAGGGGCGGCCGGTAATGAGCAGTTCTTC	.	TRBD1	TRBV29-1	TRBJ2-1
CASSLGGGEKLFF	TGTGCCAGCAGCTTAGGGGGGGGTGAAAAACTGTTTTTT	.	.	TRBV7-9	TRBJ1-4
CASSGQGEAFF	TGTGCCAGCAGCGGTCAGGGTGAAGCTTTCTTT	.	.	TRBV7-8	TRBJ1-1
CAWRLHTEAFF	TGTGCCTGGAGACTTCACACTGAAGCTTTCTTT	.	.	TRBV30	TRBJ1-1
CASTPRQGSNQPQHF	TGTGCCAGCACCCCCCGACAGGGAAGCAATCAGCCCCAGCATTTT	few	TRBD1	TRBV6-6	TRBJ1-5
CASSSESAIYNEQFF	TGTGCCAGCAGCTCCGAGAGCGCCATTTACAATGAGCAGTTCTTC	.	.	TRBV5-8	TRBJ2-1
CASSFLAGELFF	TGTGCCAGCAGCTTTTTAGCCGGGGAGCTGTTTTTT	.	.	TRBV5-4	TRBJ2-2
CASSRTASGGARDTQYF	TGCGCCAGCAGCAGAACCGCTAGCGGGGGGGCTCGGGATACGCAGTATTTT	once	TRBD2	TRBV5-1	TRBJ2-3
CASSSFDRGLAAFF	TGTGCCAGCAGTTCTTTCGACAGGGGACTAGCGGCTTTCTTT	.	TRBD1	TRBV27	TRBJ1-1
CSGTTDTQYF	TGCAGCGGCACTACAGATACGCAGTATTTT	once	.	TRBV29-1	TRBJ2-3
CASSYSWTSKTQYF	TGTGCCAGCAGTTACTCGTGGACTTCCAAGACCCAGTACTTC	.	.	TRBV6-6	TRBJ2-5
CASLRGLGETQYF	TGTGCCAGCCTCAGGGGGCTGGGTGAGACCCAGTACTTC	.	TRBD1	TRBV2	TRBJ2-5
CASSPLGGSVPDTQYF	TGTGCCAGCAGCCCCCTTGGGGGGAGCGTCCCAGATACGCAGTATTTT	once	.	TRBV7-2	TRBJ2-3
CASSPPGMNTEAFF	TGTGCCAGTAGTCCGCCGGGAATGAACACTGAAGCTTTCTTT	.	.	TRBV19	TRBJ1-1
CASSLFEEPQHF	TGTGCCAGCAGCTTATTTGAGGAGCCCCAGCATTTT	once	.	TRBV7-9	TRBJ1-5
CASSRTGNYGYTF	TGTGCCAGTAGTAGGACAGGGAACTATGGCTACACCTTC	.	TRBD1	TRBV19	TRBJ1-2
CASSLWPRDSPLHF	TGTGCCAGCAGTTTATGGCCCAGGGATTCACCCCTCCACTTT	.	.	TRBV27	TRBJ1-6
CASSPWGGLTSQETQYF	TGTGCCAGCAGTCCTTGGGGGGGGCTCACAAGCCAAGAGACCCAGTACTTC	.	.	TRBV7-9	TRBJ2-5